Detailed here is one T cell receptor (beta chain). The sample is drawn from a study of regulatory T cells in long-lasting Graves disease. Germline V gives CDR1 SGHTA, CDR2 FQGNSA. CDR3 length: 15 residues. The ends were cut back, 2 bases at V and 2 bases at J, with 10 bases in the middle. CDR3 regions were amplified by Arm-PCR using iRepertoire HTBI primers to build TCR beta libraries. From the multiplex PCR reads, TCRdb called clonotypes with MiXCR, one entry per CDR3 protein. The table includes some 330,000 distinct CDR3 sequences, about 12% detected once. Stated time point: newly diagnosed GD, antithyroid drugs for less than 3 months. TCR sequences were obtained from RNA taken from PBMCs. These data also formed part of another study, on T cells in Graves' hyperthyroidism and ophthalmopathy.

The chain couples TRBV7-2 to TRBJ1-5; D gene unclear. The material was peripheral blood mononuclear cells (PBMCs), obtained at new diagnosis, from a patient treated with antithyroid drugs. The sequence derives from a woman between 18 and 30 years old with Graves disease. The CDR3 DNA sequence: TGTGCCAGCAGCTTATCCCCATACGGCAATCAGCCCCAGCATTTT. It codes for CASSLSPYGNQPQHF.